This TCR beta chain came from a study of blood T cell repertoires in COVID-19. Data came from immunoSEQ multiplex PCR; TCRdb stores just in-frame clones and leaves some out. Among 200,000 or so clones listed, less than 90% were seen once. Sequences were obtained from peripheral blood. The source is a man between 65 and 79 years old with active or convalescent COVID-19.

CDR3 region: CASSYGGDGSGNTIYF. The CDR3 nucleotides are TGTGCCAGCAGTTACGGGGGGGACGGCTCTGGAAACACCATATATTTT. The chain links TRBV6-5 to TRBJ1-3; weak D call: TRBD1 (5 bases). CDR1 and CDR2 (germline): MNHEY, SVGAGI. V lost 2 bases and J 0 bases, leaving 11 bases between the germline ends. CDR3 length: 16 residues.